This TCR beta chain derives from a study of T cells in Graves' hyperthyroidism and ophthalmopathy. Study observations and caveats: Classification by a 13 V-J model distinguished ophthalmopathy from stable hyperthyroidism.

This clonotype has more than one count but fewer than ten. The antigen remains undetermined. The investigators amplified TCR beta CDR3 regions from RNA transcripts. Primed by the HTBI set, a first-round RT-PCR was run on the TCR CDR3. Each CDR3 protein is one row after TCRdb ran MiXCR on the multiplex PCR reads. This table has fewer than 650,000 distinct CDR3 sequences, 14% appearing once. There are 15 residues in the CDR3. V trimming: 5 bases; J trimming: 4 bases; junction bases outside the gene matches: 8. Germline lookup yields CDR1 LNHDA and CDR2 SQIVND (reference sequence). This sequence originates from a woman between 35 and 50 years old with Graves' hyperthyroidism. Material: blood. V gene TRBV19 combines with J gene TRBJ2-1, with 7 bases identical to TRBD2. The CDR3 spells CASSSTMGGYNEQFF. The CDR3 DNA reads as TGTGCCAGTAGTTCGACTATGGGGGGGTACAATGAGCAGTTCTTC.